A selection of T cell receptor beta chains follows, all from one sample in a study of blood T cell repertoires in COVID-19. The protocol was immunoSEQ multiplex PCR, while the TCRdb copy is restricted to in-frame clones and leaves out a portion. In the table there are 85,000 to 120,000 clones, 71% of which are singletons. The sequenced sample was peripheral blood. These receptors were obtained from a human donor with acute or convalescent COVID-19. The donor label of this sample is uncertain. The CDR3 runs from the conserved cysteine through the conserved F or W. A D gene is named only where the DNA matches it firmly. A clone size is listed for some rows: how often the clone was seen (once, few, many), or a class if it is expanded.

J gene,clone size,V gene,D gene,CDR3 protein,CDR3 DNA
TRBJ2-5,.,TRBV19,TRBD2,CASSMGLAGKETQYF,TGTGCCAGTAGTATGGGACTAGCGGGGAAAGAGACCCAGTACTTC
TRBJ2-3,.,TRBV11-2,.,CASSLDRVADTQYF,TGTGCCAGCAGCTTAGACAGGGTGGCAGATACGCAGTATTTT
TRBJ2-7,few,TRBV3-1/TRBV3-2,.,CASSQGRASDGYEQYF,TGTGCCAGCAGCCAAGGGAGGGCCTCGGATGGCTACGAGCAGTACTTC
TRBJ2-2,.,TRBV3-1/TRBV3-2,.,CASSQASSAGELFF,TGTGCCAGCAGCCAAGCGTCCAGCGCCGGGGAGCTGTTTTTT
TRBJ1-1,.,TRBV6-6,.,CASSLAFNTEAFF,TGTGCCAGCAGTCTAGCGTTTAACACTGAAGCTTTCTTT
TRBJ1-6,.,TRBV19,.,CASSQQGVSGSPLHF,TGTGCCAGTAGCCAACAGGGAGTGTCAGGATCACCCCTCCACTTT
TRBJ2-3,.,TRBV9,.,CASSVGAGFTRTQYF,TGTGCCAGCAGCGTAGGTGCGGGATTCACTCGGACGCAGTATTTT
TRBJ2-4,.,TRBV7-9,TRBD1,CASEGGSPIKNIQYF,TGTGCCAGCGAAGGGGGCTCTCCGATCAAAAACATTCAGTACTTC
TRBJ1-5,few,TRBV12-5,TRBD1,CASGNLGTGPSQPQHF,TGTGCTAGTGGCAATTTGGGGACAGGGCCTAGTCAGCCCCAGCATTTT
TRBJ2-3,.,TRBV24-1,TRBD1,CATSALTGGTDTQYF,TGTGCCACCAGTGCTTTGACAGGGGGGACAGATACGCAGTATTTT
TRBJ1-6,.,TRBV5-1,.,CASSLDGAPNSPLHF,TGCGCCAGCAGCTTGGATGGGGCTCCCAATTCACCCCTCCACTTT
TRBJ1-5,.,TRBV28,TRBD1,CASREGQGGQPQHF,TGTGCCAGCAGGGAGGGACAGGGAGGTCAGCCCCAGCATTTT
TRBJ1-5,.,TRBV7-3,.,CASSLRGVNQPQHF,TGTGCCAGCAGCTTAAGGGGGGTCAATCAGCCCCAGCATTTT
TRBJ1-1,.,TRBV18,TRBD1,CASSANRGRTEAFF,TGTGCCAGCTCAGCCAACAGGGGGCGCACTGAAGCTTTCTTT
TRBJ2-5,.,TRBV9,.,CASSVEPGARQETQYF,TGTGCCAGCAGCGTTGAGCCTGGGGCGCGTCAAGAGACCCAGTACTTC
TRBJ2-5,.,TRBV19,TRBD2,CASSIGFSGGVQTQYF,TGTGCCAGTAGTATAGGTTTTAGCGGGGGGGTACAGACCCAGTACTTC
TRBJ1-3,.,TRBV19,.,CASSKGFSGNTIYF,TGTGCCAGCTCGAAGGGGTTCTCTGGAAACACCATATATTTT
TRBJ1-1,few,TRBV5-1,.,CASSPDRLRTEAFF,TGCGCCAGCAGCCCAGACAGGCTGAGGACTGAAGCTTTCTTT
TRBJ2-3,once,TRBV10-1,TRBD1,CASSDPGTGGTSTDTQYF,TGCGCCAGCAGTGACCCCGGGACAGGGGGAACTAGCACAGATACGCAGTATTTT
TRBJ1-2,.,TRBV28,.,CASSSGRAGYGYTF,TGTGCCAGCAGTTCCGGCAGGGCTGGCTATGGCTACACCTTC
TRBJ2-3,once,TRBV5-6,.,CASSLLTVWGDTQYF,TGTGCCAGCAGCTTGTTGACAGTCTGGGGAGATACGCAGTATTTT
TRBJ2-6,.,TRBV9,TRBD1,CASSVGLPGQSSGANVLTF,TGTGCCAGCAGCGTAGGTCTTCCGGGACAGAGCTCTGGGGCCAACGTCCTGACTTTC
TRBJ1-3,.,TRBV7-8,.,CASSLGGTGPSSGNTIYF,TGTGCCAGCAGCTTAGGAGGTACAGGGCCAAGCTCTGGAAACACCATATATTTT
TRBJ1-2,.,TRBV30,.,CAWMTGRNYGYTF,TGTGCCTGGATGACAGGCAGGAACTATGGCTACACCTTC
TRBJ2-1,.,TRBV4-2,TRBD1,CASSQGPGQGDNEQFF,TGTGCCAGCAGCCAAGGTCCGGGACAGGGCGACAATGAGCAGTTCTTC
TRBJ2-1,once,TRBV3-1/TRBV3-2,.,CASSPRRLTGQFF,TGTGCCAGCAGCCCCAGAAGGCTAACGGGGCAGTTCTTC
TRBJ2-7,.,TRBV28,TRBD2,CASSLGGGGREQYF,TGTGCCAGCAGTTTAGGGGGGGGAGGGCGCGAGCAGTACTTC